This TCR beta chain stems from a study of graft-versus-host responses after intestinal transplantation. Profiling relied on immunoSEQ multiplex PCR, and the TCRdb table lists in-frame clones only, not all of them. The sample records roughly 92,000 clones, less than 90% being singletons. To note about this clone: Its target is not known.

Trimming shortened V by 2 bases and J by 5 bases, and 7 bases separated the two germline ends. This CDR3 has 14 amino acids. Germline CDR1 is MNHEY and CDR2 is SMNVEV (reference sequence). The clonotype was recovered from a human donor who was the organ donor for an intestinal transplant. The sample in question was unstimulated CD4+ T cells sorted from spleen or lymph node cells, obtained before transplant. The rearrangement links TRBV27 to TRBJ1-6; D is undetermined. CDR3 coding DNA: TGTGCCAGCAGTTTAAAGGGAGATAATTCACCCCTCCACTTT. Amino acids: CASSLKGDNSPLHF.